This T cell receptor beta chain was obtained from a study of T-cell memory formation after mild COVID-19. Study-level background: Most TCR clusters belonged to a single donor.

Study-wide results and limits: Chiefly within CM and EM were the contracting CD4+ clones; CD8+ ones were within EMRA. Some responding clones appeared in pre-infection memory, suggesting cross-reactive memory joined.

This clonotype was observed a few times. Its matching antigen is unknown. The authors produced TCR alpha and TCR beta cDNA libraries with sample barcodes and UMIs by 5'RACE using constant-segment primers. TCRdb called the 5' RACE reads again in MiXCR, with one record for every CDR3 protein. The repertoire holds about 290,000 distinct CDR3 sequences, 15% to 20% seen once, with 22% in the top ten. The TCR was taken from a young man who had mild COVID-19 (a few samples of this study predate the infection). Cell type and time point are not known. Sequencing was done on a sample of PBMCs or a T cell subset sorted from them (not recorded which).

The CDR3 DNA is TGCAGTGCCACTCGGGGGGGGCAGCCCCAGCATTTT. Protein: CSATRGGQPQHF. The chain combines TRBV20-1 with TRBJ1-5, with a weak D call TRBD1 (5 bases). This CDR3 is built from 12 residues. V lost 6 bases to trimming and J lost 7 bases, with 13 bases between them. CDR1 DFQATT and CDR2 SNEGSKA come from the germline V gene (reference sequence).